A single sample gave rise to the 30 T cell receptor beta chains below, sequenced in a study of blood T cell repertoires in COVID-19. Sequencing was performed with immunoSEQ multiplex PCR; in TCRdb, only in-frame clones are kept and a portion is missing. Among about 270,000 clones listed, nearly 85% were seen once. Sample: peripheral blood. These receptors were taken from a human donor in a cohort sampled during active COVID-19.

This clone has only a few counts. This chain's CDR3 is CASRQGPNTGELFF. The CDR3 nucleotides are TGCGCCAGCCGACAGGGCCCGAACACCGGGGAGCTGTTTTTT. V usage is TRBV10-2 and J usage is TRBJ2-2, with TRBD1 identical over 7 bases. The trim removed 8 bases at V and 0 bases at J, leaving 3 bases unmatched. Germline-derived CDR1 and CDR2 are WSHSY and SAAADI. CDR3 length: 14 residues.

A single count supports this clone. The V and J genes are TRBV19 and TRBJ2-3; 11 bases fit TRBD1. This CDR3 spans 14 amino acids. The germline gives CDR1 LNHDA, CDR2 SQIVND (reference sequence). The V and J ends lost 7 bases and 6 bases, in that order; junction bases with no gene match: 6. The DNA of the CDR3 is TGTGCCAGTAAGCGGGACAGGGGGGTGGATACGCAGTATTTT. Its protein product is CASKRDRGVDTQYF.

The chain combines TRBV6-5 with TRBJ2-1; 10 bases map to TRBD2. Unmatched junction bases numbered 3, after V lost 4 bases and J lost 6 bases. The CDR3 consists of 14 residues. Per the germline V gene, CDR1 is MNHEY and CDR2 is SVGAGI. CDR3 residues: CASSFGTSVNEQFF. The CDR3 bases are TGTGCCAGCAGTTTCGGGACTAGCGTCAATGAGCAGTTCTTC.

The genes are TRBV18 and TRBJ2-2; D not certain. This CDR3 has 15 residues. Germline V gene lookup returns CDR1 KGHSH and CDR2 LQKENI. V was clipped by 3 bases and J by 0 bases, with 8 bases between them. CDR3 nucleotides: TGTGCCAGCTCACCCTTTCGTTCGAACACCGGGGAGCTGTTTTTT. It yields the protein CASSPFRSNTGELFF.

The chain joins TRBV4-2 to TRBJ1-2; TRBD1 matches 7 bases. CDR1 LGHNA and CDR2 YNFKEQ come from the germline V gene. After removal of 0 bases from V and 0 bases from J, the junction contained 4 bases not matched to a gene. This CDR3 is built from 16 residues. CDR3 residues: CASSQDGQGANYGYTF. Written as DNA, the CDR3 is TGTGCCAGCAGCCAAGATGGGCAGGGGGCTAACTATGGCTACACCTTC.

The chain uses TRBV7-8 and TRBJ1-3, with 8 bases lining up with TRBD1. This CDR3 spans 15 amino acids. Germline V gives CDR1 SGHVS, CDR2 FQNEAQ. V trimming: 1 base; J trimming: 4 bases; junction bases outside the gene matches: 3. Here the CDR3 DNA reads TGTGCCAGCAGCTTAGGGACAGGGTCCGGAAACACCATATATTTT. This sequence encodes CASSLGTGSGNTIYF.

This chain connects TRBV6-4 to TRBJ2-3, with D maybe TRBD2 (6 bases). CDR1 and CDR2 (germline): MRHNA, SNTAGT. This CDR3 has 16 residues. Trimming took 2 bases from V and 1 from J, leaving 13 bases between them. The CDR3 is CASSDVGERGTDTQYF. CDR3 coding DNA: TGTGCCAGCAGTGACGTGGGGGAGCGGGGCACAGATACGCAGTATTTT.

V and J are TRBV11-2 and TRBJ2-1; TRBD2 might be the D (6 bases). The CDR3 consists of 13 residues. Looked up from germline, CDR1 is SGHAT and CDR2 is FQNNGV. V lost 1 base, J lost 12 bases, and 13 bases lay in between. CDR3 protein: CASSLGSDYSQFF. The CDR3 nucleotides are TGTGCCAGCAGCTTAGGCTCGGACTATTCGCAGTTCTTC.

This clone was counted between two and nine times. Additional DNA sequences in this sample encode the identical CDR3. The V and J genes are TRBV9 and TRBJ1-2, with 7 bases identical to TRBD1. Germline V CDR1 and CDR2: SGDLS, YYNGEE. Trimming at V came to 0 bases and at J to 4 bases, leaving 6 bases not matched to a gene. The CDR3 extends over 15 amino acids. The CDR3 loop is CASSVAGGKGYGYTF. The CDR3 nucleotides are TGTGCCAGCAGCGTAGCAGGGGGGAAGGGCTATGGCTACACCTTC.

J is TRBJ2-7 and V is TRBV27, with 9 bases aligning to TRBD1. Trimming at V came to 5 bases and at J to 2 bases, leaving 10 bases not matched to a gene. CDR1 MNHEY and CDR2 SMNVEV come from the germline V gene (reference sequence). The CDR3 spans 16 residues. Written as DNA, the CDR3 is TGTGCCAGCAGTCCCTCCGGGACAGGGACTCCCTACGAGCAGTACTTC. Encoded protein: CASSPSGTGTPYEQYF.

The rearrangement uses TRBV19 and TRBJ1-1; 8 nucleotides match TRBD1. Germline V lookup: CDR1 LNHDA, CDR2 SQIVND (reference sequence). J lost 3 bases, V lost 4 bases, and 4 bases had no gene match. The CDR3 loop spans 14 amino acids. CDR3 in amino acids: CASSKRQGYTEAFF. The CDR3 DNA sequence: TGTGCCAGTAGTAAGAGACAGGGGTACACTGAAGCTTTCTTT.

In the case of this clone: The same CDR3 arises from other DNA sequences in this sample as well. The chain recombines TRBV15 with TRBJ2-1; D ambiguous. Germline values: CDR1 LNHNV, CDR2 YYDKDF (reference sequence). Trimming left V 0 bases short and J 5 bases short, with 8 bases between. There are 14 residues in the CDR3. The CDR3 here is CATSRDGGNNEQFF. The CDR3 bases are TGTGCCACCAGCAGAGACGGCGGAAACAATGAGCAGTTCTTC.

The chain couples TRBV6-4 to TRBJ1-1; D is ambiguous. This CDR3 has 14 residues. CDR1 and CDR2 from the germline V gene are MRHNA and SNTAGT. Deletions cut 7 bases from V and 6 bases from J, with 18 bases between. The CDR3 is CASMMKGGWAEAFF. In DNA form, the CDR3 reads TGTGCCAGCATGATGAAGGGAGGGTGGGCTGAAGCTTTCTTT.

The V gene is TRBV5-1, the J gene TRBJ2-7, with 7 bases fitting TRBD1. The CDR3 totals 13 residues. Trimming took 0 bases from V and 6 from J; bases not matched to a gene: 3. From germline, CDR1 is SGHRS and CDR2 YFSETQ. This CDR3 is CASSLVQGIEQYF. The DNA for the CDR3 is TGCGCCAGCAGCTTGGTACAGGGGATCGAGCAGTACTTC.

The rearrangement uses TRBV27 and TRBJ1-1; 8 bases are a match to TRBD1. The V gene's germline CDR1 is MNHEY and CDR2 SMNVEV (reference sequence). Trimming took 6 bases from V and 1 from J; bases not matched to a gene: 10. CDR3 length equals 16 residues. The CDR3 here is CASSQRQGSPNTEAFF. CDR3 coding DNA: TGTGCCAGCAGCCAGAGACAGGGGAGCCCGAACACTGAAGCTTTCTTT.

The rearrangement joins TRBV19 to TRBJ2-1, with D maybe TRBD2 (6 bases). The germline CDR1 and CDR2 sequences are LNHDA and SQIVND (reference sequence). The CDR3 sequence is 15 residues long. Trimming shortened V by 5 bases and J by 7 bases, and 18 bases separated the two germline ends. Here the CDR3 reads CASSVPAGLGNEQFF. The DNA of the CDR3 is TGTGCCAGTAGTGTTCCAGCGGGCCTGGGGAATGAGCAGTTCTTC.

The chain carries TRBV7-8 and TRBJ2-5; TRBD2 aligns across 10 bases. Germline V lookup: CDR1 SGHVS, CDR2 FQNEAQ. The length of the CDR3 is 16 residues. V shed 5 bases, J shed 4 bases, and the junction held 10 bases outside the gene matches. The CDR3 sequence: CASSGRGLARIETQYF. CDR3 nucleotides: TGTGCCAGCAGCGGCCGGGGACTAGCGAGAATAGAGACCCAGTACTTC.

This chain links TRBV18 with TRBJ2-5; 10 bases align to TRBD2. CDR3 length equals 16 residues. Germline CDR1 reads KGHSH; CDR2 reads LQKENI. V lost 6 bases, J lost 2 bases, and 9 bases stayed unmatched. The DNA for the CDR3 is TGTGCCAGCTCGAAGGTAGCGGGAGGACCGCAAGAGACCCAGTACTTC. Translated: CASSKVAGGPQETQYF.

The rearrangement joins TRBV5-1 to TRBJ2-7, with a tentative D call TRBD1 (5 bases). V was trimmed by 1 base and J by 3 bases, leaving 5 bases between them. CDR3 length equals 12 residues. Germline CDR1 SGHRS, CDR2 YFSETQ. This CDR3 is CASSLQGYEQYF. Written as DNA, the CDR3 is TGCGCCAGCAGCTTGCAGGGCTACGAGCAGTACTTC.

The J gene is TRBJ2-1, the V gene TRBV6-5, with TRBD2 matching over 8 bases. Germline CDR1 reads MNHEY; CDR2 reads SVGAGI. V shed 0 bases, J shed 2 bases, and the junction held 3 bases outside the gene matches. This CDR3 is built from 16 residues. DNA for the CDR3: TGTGCCAGCAGTTACTCGAAACTAGCGGCCTACAATGAGCAGTTCTTC. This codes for CASSYSKLAAYNEQFF.

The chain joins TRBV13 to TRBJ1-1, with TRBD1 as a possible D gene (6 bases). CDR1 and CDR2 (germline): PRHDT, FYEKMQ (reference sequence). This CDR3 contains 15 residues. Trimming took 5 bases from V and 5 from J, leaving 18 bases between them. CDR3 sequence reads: CASSPHPQGGTEAFF. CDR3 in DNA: TGTGCCAGCAGCCCTCATCCACAGGGAGGGACTGAAGCTTTCTTT.

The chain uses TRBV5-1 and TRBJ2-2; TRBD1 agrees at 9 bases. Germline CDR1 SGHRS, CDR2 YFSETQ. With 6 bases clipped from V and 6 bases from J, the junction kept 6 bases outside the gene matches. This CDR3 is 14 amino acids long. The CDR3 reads CASNVDRGAGELFF. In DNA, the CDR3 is TGCGCCAGCAACGTGGACAGGGGAGCCGGGGAGCTGTTTTTT.

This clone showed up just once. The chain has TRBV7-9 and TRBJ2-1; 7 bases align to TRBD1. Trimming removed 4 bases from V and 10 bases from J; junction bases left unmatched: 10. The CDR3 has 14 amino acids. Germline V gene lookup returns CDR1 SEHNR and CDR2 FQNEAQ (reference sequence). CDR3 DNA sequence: TGTGCCAGCAGCTCCACTCAGGGGGTTTGGGAGCAGTTCTTC. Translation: CASSSTQGVWEQFF.

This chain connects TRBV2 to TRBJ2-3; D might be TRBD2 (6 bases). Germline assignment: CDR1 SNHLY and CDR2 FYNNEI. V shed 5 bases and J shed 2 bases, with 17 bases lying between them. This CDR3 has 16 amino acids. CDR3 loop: CASSRGTPWDTDTQYF. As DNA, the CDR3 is TGTGCCAGCAGTCGCGGGACGCCCTGGGACACAGATACGCAGTATTTT.

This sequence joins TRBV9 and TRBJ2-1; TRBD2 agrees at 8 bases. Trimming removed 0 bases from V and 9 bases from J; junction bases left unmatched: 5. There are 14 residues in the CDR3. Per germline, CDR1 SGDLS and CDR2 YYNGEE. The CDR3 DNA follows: TGTGCCAGCAGCGTAGATAGCGGGGCGGGTGAGCAGTTCTTC. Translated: CASSVDSGAGEQFF. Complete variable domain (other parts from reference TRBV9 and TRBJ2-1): DSGVTQTPKHLITATGQRVTLRCSPRSGDLSVYWYQQSLDQGLQFLIQYYNGEERAKGNILERFSAQQFPDLHSELNLSSLELGDSALYFCASSVDSGAGEQFFGPGTRLTVL.

In DNA form, the CDR3 reads TGTGCCAGCAGCGACCGGGACAGGGGCTGGGCAGATACGCAGTATTTT. It is translated as CASSDRDRGWADTQYF. This chain uses TRBV5-6 with TRBJ2-3, with 10 bases identical to TRBD1. The junction had 9 bases not matched to a gene; V was cut back by 4 bases and J by 4 bases. This CDR3 is built from 16 residues. Germline V gene data show CDR1 as SGHDT and CDR2 as YYEEEE.

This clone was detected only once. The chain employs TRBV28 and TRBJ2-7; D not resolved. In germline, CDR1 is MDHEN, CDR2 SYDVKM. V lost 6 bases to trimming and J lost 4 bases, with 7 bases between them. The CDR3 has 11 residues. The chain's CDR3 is CASSLGYEQYF. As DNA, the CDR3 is TGTGCCAGCAGCCTAGGATACGAGCAGTACTTC.

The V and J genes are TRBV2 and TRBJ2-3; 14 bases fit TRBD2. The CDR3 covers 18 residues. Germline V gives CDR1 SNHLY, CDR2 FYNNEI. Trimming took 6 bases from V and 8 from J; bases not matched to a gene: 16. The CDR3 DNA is TGTGCCAGCAGAACCCCGGGACTAGCGGGAGTTGATCGAGTTACGCAGTATTTT. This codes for CASRTPGLAGVDRVTQYF.

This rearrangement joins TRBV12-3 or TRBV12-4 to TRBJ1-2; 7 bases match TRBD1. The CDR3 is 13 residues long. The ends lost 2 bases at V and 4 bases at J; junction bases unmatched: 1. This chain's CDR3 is CASSLNRGYGYTF. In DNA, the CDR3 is TGTGCCAGCAGTTTAAACAGGGGCTATGGCTACACCTTC.

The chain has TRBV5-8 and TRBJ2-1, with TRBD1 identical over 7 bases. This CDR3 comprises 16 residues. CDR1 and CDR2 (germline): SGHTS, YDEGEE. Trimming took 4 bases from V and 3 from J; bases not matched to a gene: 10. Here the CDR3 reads CASSTVGQNLYNEQFF. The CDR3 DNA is TGTGCCAGCAGCACCGTGGGACAGAATCTCTACAATGAGCAGTTCTTC. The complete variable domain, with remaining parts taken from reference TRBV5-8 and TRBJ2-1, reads EAGVTQSPTHLIKTRGQQATLRCSPISGHTSVYWYQQALGLGLQFLLWYDEGEERNRGNFPPRFSGRQFPNYSSELNVNALELEDSALYLCASSTVGQNLYNEQFFGPGTRLTVL.